Listed below are T cell receptor beta chains from one sample, sequenced in a study of cytomegalovirus exposure and HLA in healthy donors. TCRdb's copy holds only in-frame clones and misses some; the assay was immunoSEQ multiplex PCR. This repertoire shows 100,000 or so clones, under 80% found once; its top ten account for over 4%. Material for sequencing was PBMCs. The source of these receptors is a woman between 18 and 29 years old in good health and CMV-seropositive. Both conserved end residues are part of each CDR3. Each record gives: clone size, J gene, V gene, CDR3 protein. Part of the rows lack a size; the others show once, few, many or a class for expanded clones.

clone_size: NA
j_call: TRBJ2-3
v_call: TRBV5-6
cdr3_aa: CASSSGLATDTQYF

clone_size: NA
j_call: TRBJ2-5
v_call: TRBV30
cdr3_aa: CAWSRETQYF

clone_size: NA
j_call: TRBJ2-4
v_call: TRBV5-1
cdr3_aa: CASSLTGGWNIQYF

clone_size: NA
j_call: NA
v_call: TRBV6-5
cdr3_aa: CASKTRDTYEQYF

clone_size: NA
j_call: TRBJ2-2
v_call: TRBV4-1
cdr3_aa: CASSQGGADTGELFF

clone_size: once
j_call: TRBJ2-7
v_call: TRBV30
cdr3_aa: CAWSVLAGGGAQYF

clone_size: once
j_call: TRBJ1-2
v_call: TRBV10-3
cdr3_aa: CAISPDRDGYTF

clone_size: NA
j_call: TRBJ1-1
v_call: TRBV14
cdr3_aa: CASSQVRVETEAFF

clone_size: NA
j_call: TRBJ2-7
v_call: TRBV19
cdr3_aa: CASRGAGYEQYF

clone_size: NA
j_call: TRBJ2-7
v_call: TRBV11-2
cdr3_aa: CASSLAVGVNYEQYF

clone_size: NA
j_call: TRBJ2-1
v_call: TRBV4-1
cdr3_aa: CASSQERAVSYNEQFF

clone_size: NA
j_call: TRBJ2-3
v_call: TRBV6-4
cdr3_aa: CASSDSEAGGPIDTQYF

clone_size: NA
j_call: TRBJ2-7
v_call: TRBV6-6
cdr3_aa: CASSYGDRAYEQYF

clone_size: NA
j_call: TRBJ2-5
v_call: TRBV29-1
cdr3_aa: CSAEGGLQETQYF

clone_size: NA
j_call: TRBJ2-5
v_call: TRBV5-8
cdr3_aa: CASSLHETQYF

clone_size: NA
j_call: TRBJ2-1
v_call: TRBV6-5
cdr3_aa: CASSFGLVVGDEQFF

clone_size: NA
j_call: TRBJ1-2
v_call: TRBV7-9
cdr3_aa: CASSDPGQISNYGYTF

clone_size: NA
j_call: TRBJ1-1
v_call: TRBV27
cdr3_aa: CASSLYRGEGTEAFF

clone_size: NA
j_call: TRBJ2-6
v_call: TRBV5-1
cdr3_aa: CASRALAGANVLTF

clone_size: few
j_call: TRBJ1-2
v_call: TRBV28
cdr3_aa: CASSLYRQRYGYTF

clone_size: NA
j_call: TRBJ2-1
v_call: TRBV19
cdr3_aa: CASSILAGRRTSANEQFF

clone_size: NA
j_call: TRBJ2-5
v_call: TRBV28
cdr3_aa: CASSVTQDQYF

clone_size: NA
j_call: TRBJ2-1
v_call: TRBV4-3
cdr3_aa: CASSRIRLAGGPGNEQFF

clone_size: NA
j_call: TRBJ1-5
v_call: TRBV7-3
cdr3_aa: CASSLFGGSNQPQHF

clone_size: few
j_call: TRBJ2-1
v_call: TRBV5-4
cdr3_aa: CASSQESGAGQNEQFF

clone_size: NA
j_call: TRBJ2-2
v_call: TRBV5-1
cdr3_aa: CASSPEGREGDTGELFF

clone_size: few
j_call: TRBJ1-2
v_call: TRBV28
cdr3_aa: CASRLQGAHGYTF

clone_size: once
j_call: TRBJ2-3
v_call: TRBV6-5
cdr3_aa: CASSYSPAGADTQYF